This T cell receptor (beta chain) emerged from a study of blood T cells in healthy people across ages. Study-level findings and limits: Changes in expanded clonotypes were possibly confounded, as the CMV status of donors was unknown.

V lost 6 bases to trimming and J lost 5 bases; unmatched junction nucleotides: 11. Germline assignment: CDR1 SQVTM and CDR2 ANQGSEA. The CDR3 loop spans 14 amino acids. Concerning this clonotype: Antigen: not known.

Next came a second PCR, run for about 6 to 11 cycles, which used a sample-barcoded 5' primer along with a J-beta primer mix. TCRdb passed the 5' RACE reads through MiXCR, listing each CDR3 protein once. The sample holds 650,000 to 800,000 distinct CDR3 sequences, 52% seen once. This clonotype was sampled from a woman aged 80 or over in good health. Sample: blood. V and J are TRBV29-1 and TRBJ2-7; 9 bases are a match to TRBD1. This CDR3 reads CSVPTGTGLNEQYF. The DNA for the CDR3 is TGCAGCGTGCCAACCGGGACAGGGCTCAACGAGCAGTACTTC.